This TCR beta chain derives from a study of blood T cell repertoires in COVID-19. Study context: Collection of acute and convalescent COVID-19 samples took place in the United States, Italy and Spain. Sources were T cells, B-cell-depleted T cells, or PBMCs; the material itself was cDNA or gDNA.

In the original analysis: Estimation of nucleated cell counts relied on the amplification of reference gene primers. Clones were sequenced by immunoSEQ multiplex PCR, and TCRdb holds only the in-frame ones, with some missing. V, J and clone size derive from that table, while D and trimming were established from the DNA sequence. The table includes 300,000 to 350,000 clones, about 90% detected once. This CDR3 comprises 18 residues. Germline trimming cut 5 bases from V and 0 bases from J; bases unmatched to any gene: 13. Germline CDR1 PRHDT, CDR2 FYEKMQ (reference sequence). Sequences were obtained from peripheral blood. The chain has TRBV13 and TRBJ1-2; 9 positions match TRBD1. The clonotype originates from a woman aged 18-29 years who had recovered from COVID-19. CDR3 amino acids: CASSPFWDREEANYGYTF. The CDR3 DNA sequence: TGTGCCAGCAGCCCCTTCTGGGACAGGGAAGAAGCTAACTATGGCTACACCTTC.